A few counts support the clone carrying this TCR beta chain. Its antigen is still unknown. These data originate in a study of blood T cells in healthy people across ages. Study-wide points: A greater number of naive CD4+ cells and higher diversity distinguished long-lived donors from aged donors.

Sample-barcoded 5' priming and a J-beta primer mix drove a second PCR of about 6 to 11 cycles. Researchers report that each sample yielded at least 3 million CDR3-containing paired-end reads. One entry per CDR3 protein, called by TCRdb with MiXCR from the 5' RACE reads. Here the sample spans hundreds of thousands of distinct CDR3 sequences, roughly 46% being singletons. From germline, CDR1 is SGHTA and CDR2 FQGNSA. With 5 bases clipped from V and 2 bases from J, the junction kept 14 bases outside the gene matches. CDR3 length equals 18 residues. This sequence joins TRBV7-2 and TRBJ2-3; 9 nucleotides agree with TRBD1. Sequences were obtained from blood. This receptor was obtained from an elderly man in good health. CDR3 DNA: TGTGCCAGCAGCCTAGGGGGAGGGAGGACAGGGGACACAGATACGCAGTATTTT. Protein: CASSLGGGRTGDTDTQYF. Using reference TRBV7-2 and TRBJ2-3 for the parts outside the CDR3, the full variable domain is GAGVSQSPSNKVTEKGKDVELRCDPISGHTALYWYRQSLGQGLEFLIYFQGNSAPDKSGLPSDRFSAERTGGSVSTLTIQRTQQEDSAVYLCASSLGGGRTGDTDTQYFGPGTRLTVL.